This T cell receptor beta chain was identified during a study of shared clonotypes between healthy human individuals. Looking at the study overall: The study drew on a couple of women and a few men aged 18 to 49 as donors.

Profiling relied on immunoSEQ multiplex PCR, and the TCRdb table lists in-frame clones only, not all of them. The sample comprises 2 million to 2.5 million clones, around 95% of which are singletons, and around 0.13% rests with the top ten. All participating donors were Caucasian adults from Nashville, Tennessee. Sequenced sample: naive CD4+ T cells sorted from blood. Subset in this sample: CD45RA+ positively selected. This receptor was obtained from a young man in good health.

The CDR3 protein is CSAAGRHSHEQYF. Here the CDR3 DNA reads TGCAGCGCCGCCGGCAGGCACAGCCACGAGCAGTACTTC. The V call is TRBV29-1, the J call TRBJ2-7, with no clear D. Trimming stripped 7 bases from V and 5 bases from J, with 18 bases between. CDR1 is SQVTM, CDR2 ANQGSEA, per germline. This CDR3 has 13 residues.